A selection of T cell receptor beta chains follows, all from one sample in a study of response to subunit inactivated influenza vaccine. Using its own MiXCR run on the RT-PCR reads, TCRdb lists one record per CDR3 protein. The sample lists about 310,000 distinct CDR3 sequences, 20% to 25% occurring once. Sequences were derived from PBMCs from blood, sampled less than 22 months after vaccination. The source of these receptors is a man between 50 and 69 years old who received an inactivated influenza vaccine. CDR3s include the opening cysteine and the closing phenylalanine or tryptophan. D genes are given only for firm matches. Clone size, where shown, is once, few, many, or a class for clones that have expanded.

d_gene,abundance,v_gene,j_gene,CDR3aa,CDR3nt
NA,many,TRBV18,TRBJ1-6,CASSPDPRNSPLHF,TGTGCCAGCTCACCAGATCCGAGGAATTCACCCCTCCACTTT
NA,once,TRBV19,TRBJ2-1,CASSPGNSFSYNEQFF,TGTGCCAGTAGTCCAGGGAACAGTTTCTCCTACAATGAGCAGTTCTTC
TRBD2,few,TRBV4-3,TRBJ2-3,CASSQEGGRALDTQYF,TGCGCCAGCAGCCAAGAGGGCGGGAGGGCTTTAGATACGCAGTATTTT
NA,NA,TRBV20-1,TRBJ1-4,CSATTLGFRDEKLFF,TGCAGTGCCACAACCCTGGGATTTAGGGATGAAAAACTGTTTTTT
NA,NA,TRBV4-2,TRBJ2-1,CASSQARDNEQFF,TGTGCCAGCAGCCAGGCTAGGGACAATGAGCAGTTCTTC
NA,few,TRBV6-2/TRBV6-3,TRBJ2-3,CASTGHRGTQYF,TGTGCCAGCACCGGACATCGGGGTACGCAGTATTTT
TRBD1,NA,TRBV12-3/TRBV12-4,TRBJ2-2,CASRPGTANTGELFF,TGTGCCAGCAGGCCCGGGACAGCGAACACCGGGGAGCTGTTTTTT
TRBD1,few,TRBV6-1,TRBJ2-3,CASSPTGFTDTQYF,TGTGCCAGCAGCCCGACAGGGTTCACAGATACGCAGTATTTT
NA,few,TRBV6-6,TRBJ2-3,CASRRQGTDTQYF,TGTGCCAGCAGGCGACAGGGCACAGATACGCAGTATTTT
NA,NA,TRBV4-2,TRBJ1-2,CASSQGEAQGMRGYTF,TGTGCCAGCAGCCAAGGTGAGGCGCAGGGGATGAGAGGCTACACCTTC
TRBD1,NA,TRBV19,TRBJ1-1,CASSYRGMNTEAFF,TGTGCCAGTAGTTACAGGGGCATGAACACTGAAGCTTTCTTT